The 7 T cell receptor beta chains presented below share a single source sample, sequenced in a study of cytomegalovirus exposure and HLA in healthy donors. 60 Vbeta and 13 Jbeta primers were used in PCR. Using immunoSEQ multiplex PCR, the repertoire was profiled, and TCRdb retains in-frame clones only, with some absent. The sample consists of about 98,000 clones, about 81% of them appearing once. The sample taken for sequencing was PBMCs. All receptors derive from a man aged 40-55 years in good health and CMV-seronegative.

V usage is TRBV4-3 and J usage is TRBJ1-1, with D possibly matching TRBD1 (6 bases). The CDR3 has 15 amino acids. Trimming removed 0 bases from V and 1 base from J, with 9 bases in between. Germline CDR1 reads LGHNA; CDR2 reads YSLEER. The CDR3 sequence: CASSQDGTQNTEAFF. In DNA form, the CDR3 reads TGCGCCAGCAGCCAAGACGGGACACAGAACACTGAAGCTTTCTTT.

The chain uses TRBV7-9 and TRBJ2-7; weak D call: TRBD2 (6 bases). The CDR3 contains 13 residues. In germline, CDR1 is SEHNR, CDR2 FQNEAQ (reference sequence). Trimming left V 2 bases short and J 7 bases short, with 12 bases between. CDR3 sequence reads: CASSLIAAGEQYF. As DNA, the CDR3 is TGTGCCAGCAGCTTAATCGCTGCGGGGGAGCAGTACTTC.

V usage is TRBV5-4 and J usage is TRBJ2-1; 14 bases are a match to TRBD2. The germline gives CDR1 SGHNT, CDR2 YYREEE (reference sequence). J lost 7 bases, V lost 0 bases, and 3 bases had no gene match. There are 16 residues in the CDR3. CDR3 nucleotide sequence: TGTGCCAGCAGCTTGGGCGGGACTAGCGGGGGAAATGAGCAGTTCTTC. This translates into CASSLGGTSGGNEQFF.

The V gene is TRBV19, the J gene TRBJ2-7; the D gene is possibly TRBD2 (5 bases). CDR1 is LNHDA and CDR2 is SQIVND in the germline V gene (reference sequence). V was cut by 6 bases and J by 1 base, with 10 bases left in between. The length of the CDR3 is 13 residues. The CDR3 DNA sequence: TGTGCCAGTAGGCGCGGAGGTTCCTACGAGCAGTACTTC. Amino acids: CASRRGGSYEQYF.

The V gene is TRBV2, the J gene TRBJ2-5, with D unresolved. Trimming pared 5 bases from V and 4 bases from J, leaving 5 bases between. This CDR3 contains 11 residues. Germline V gene data show CDR1 as SNHLY and CDR2 as FYNNEI. The CDR3 DNA reads as TGTGCCAGCAGTCCCTTAGAGACCCAGTACTTC. Its protein product is CASSPLETQYF.

The chain links TRBV27 to TRBJ2-7; D might be TRBD1 (5 bases). Germline-derived CDR1 and CDR2 are MNHEY and SMNVEV (reference sequence). The V gene lost 6 bases and the J gene lost 0 bases, with 12 bases spanning the gap. This CDR3 is 14 amino acids long. The CDR3 here is CASRRQSFSYEQYF. The CDR3 coding sequence is TGTGCCAGCAGAAGACAGAGCTTCTCCTACGAGCAGTACTTC.

Only one count was recorded for this clone. This chain links TRBV5-4 with TRBJ1-1; perhaps TRBD1 as D (5 bases). This CDR3 has 16 residues. Per germline, CDR1 SGHNT and CDR2 YYREEE (reference sequence). Trimming took off 2 bases at V and 1 base at J, with 15 bases between the two ends. This chain's CDR3 is CASSLGQGRANTEAFF. CDR3 coding DNA: TGTGCCAGCAGCTTAGGGCAGGGCAGGGCGAACACTGAAGCTTTCTTT.